This T cell receptor beta chain was identified during a study of T cell responses to AZD1222 COVID-19 vaccine. Study-level findings and limits: Increases in Spike-specific TCR breadth and depth were seen after two AZD1222 doses.

The V end lost 8 bases, the J end lost 5 bases, and 9 bases lay between the germline ends. Germline values: CDR1 MGHDK, CDR2 SYGVNS. The length of the CDR3 is 12 residues. Data came from immunoSEQ multiplex PCR; TCRdb stores just in-frame clones and leaves some out. The table includes about 140,000 clones, about 87% detected once. Concerning this clone itself: The target antigen is unknown.

V gene TRBV25-1 combines with J gene TRBJ2-2; D might be TRBD1 or TRBD2, each matching 6 bases. The TCR was taken from an adult in good health. The material sequenced was peripheral blood, taken on day 0 of AZD1222 vaccination. This chain's CDR3 is CASRGTTGELFF. The CDR3 DNA reads as TGTGCCAGCCGCGGGACAACCGGGGAGCTGTTTTTT.